The source of this TCR beta chain is a study of blood T cell repertoires in COVID-19. Study background: From T cells, B-cell-depleted T cells, or PBMCs came the material, which was cDNA or gDNA.

TCRdb's copy holds only in-frame clones and misses some; the assay was immunoSEQ multiplex PCR. The sample contains 370,000 or so clones, about four fifths of which appear only once. The CDR3 runs to 13 residues. The germline V gene encodes CDR1 MNHEY and CDR2 SMNVEV (reference sequence). V lost 5 bases to trimming and J lost 3 bases, with 11 bases between them. The material sequenced was peripheral blood. The clonotype comes from a human donor with acute or convalescent COVID-19. The donor label of this sample is uncertain. J is TRBJ2-7 and V is TRBV27, with TRBD1 as a possible D gene (5 bases). In DNA form, the CDR3 reads TGTGCCAGCAGTCGACAGACCGACTACGAGCAGTACTTC. Translation: CASSRQTDYEQYF.